A selection of T cell receptor beta chains follows, all from one sample in a study of blood T cell repertoires in COVID-19. The repertoire was sequenced with immunoSEQ multiplex PCR; TCRdb's copy has only in-frame clones and lacks some. The data hold hundreds of thousands of clones, with 85% to 95% observed a single time. The sequenced material came from PBMCs or T cells enriched from blood (not recorded which). These receptor sequences come from a young woman who had recovered from COVID-19. Both conserved end residues are part of each CDR3. The order of the fields is CDR3 DNA, CDR3 protein, clone size, J gene, V gene, D gene. The D gene is left open where the match is weak. Clone size is stated in some rows and not others, as once, few, many or a class when expanded.

TGTGCCAGCAGTCCAGGGTCTGGAAACACCATATATTTT,CASSPGSGNTIYF,NA,TRBJ1-3,TRBV2,NA
TGTGCCAGTAGTATAGGGGTCGCCGGGGGGATCTATGGCTACACCTTC,CASSIGVAGGIYGYTF,NA,TRBJ1-2,TRBV19,NA
TGTGCCATCAGTGAGTCAGGGGCCGGGAACACTGAAGCTTTCTTT,CAISESGAGNTEAFF,NA,TRBJ1-1,TRBV10-3,NA
TGTGCCAGCAACCCTAACAGTGGGCTTTGGCCCCAGCATTTT,CASNPNSGLWPQHF,NA,TRBJ1-5,TRBV28,NA
TGTGCCAGCAGCGCAGGGACTAGCTACAATGAGCAGTTCTTC,CASSAGTSYNEQFF,once,TRBJ2-1,TRBV9,TRBD2
TGTGCCAGCAGTTCCGGTCCCTCCTACGAGCAGTACTTC,CASSSGPSYEQYF,NA,TRBJ2-7,TRBV28,NA
TGTGCCAGCAGCGTAGAGGGGTCCCCCTCCTATAATTCACCCCTCCACTTT,CASSVEGSPSYNSPLHF,NA,TRBJ1-6,TRBV9,NA
TGTGCCAGCAGTTTATCAGGGGGGCAAGAGACCCAGTACTTC,CASSLSGGQETQYF,NA,TRBJ2-5,TRBV28,NA
TGTGCCAGCAGCACGGGGGGGGGACAGATAATAGAGACCCAGTACTTC,CASSTGGGQIIETQYF,NA,TRBJ2-5,TRBV4-2,NA
TGCGCCAGCAGCTTACGACTAGCGGGGGTCAACAATGAGCAGTTCTTC,CASSLRLAGVNNEQFF,NA,TRBJ2-1,TRBV5-1,TRBD2
TGTGCCAGCAGCTCCGGGACTAGCGGGAGAACCGGGGAGCTGTTTTTT,CASSSGTSGRTGELFF,NA,TRBJ2-2,TRBV7-8,TRBD2
TGCGCCAGCAGCTTGGACAGGGGCCGTAATACGCAGTATTTT,CASSLDRGRNTQYF,NA,TRBJ2-3,TRBV5-1,TRBD1
TGTGCCACCAGTGATTTGCGTTGGACTAGCGGGAGGGTCACCGGGGAGCTGTTTTTT,CATSDLRWTSGRVTGELFF,NA,TRBJ2-2,TRBV24-1,TRBD2
TGTGCCAGCAGCTTGGGTGTCCCAGTCTCTAACTATGGCTACACCTTC,CASSLGVPVSNYGYTF,NA,TRBJ1-2,TRBV5-4,NA
TGTGCCAGCAGTTACGGACTAGCGGGGGCCCCTGAGACCCAGTACTTC,CASSYGLAGAPETQYF,NA,TRBJ2-5,TRBV11-3,TRBD2
TGTGCCAGCTCACCCGCGGGCGGAGACACAGATACGCAGTATTTT,CASSPAGGDTDTQYF,NA,TRBJ2-3,TRBV18,NA
TGTGCCAGCAGCTTAGGGACACATAACTATGGCTACACCTTC,CASSLGTHNYGYTF,NA,TRBJ1-2,TRBV7-2,NA
TGCAGCGTTGAATCGGGTAACTATGGCTACACCTTC,CSVESGNYGYTF,NA,TRBJ1-2,TRBV29-1,NA
TGCGCCAGCAGCTTGGTTGGGGGCACTGGAAACACCATATATTTT,CASSLVGGTGNTIYF,NA,TRBJ1-3,TRBV5-1,NA
TGTGCCAGCAGTACCACCCGGAGGGGCACTGAAGCTTTCTTT,CASSTTRRGTEAFF,NA,TRBJ1-1,TRBV27,NA
TGTGCCAGCAGCCCCCGGGGTGGAGATACGCAGTATTTT,CASSPRGGDTQYF,NA,TRBJ2-3,TRBV3-1/TRBV3-2,NA